This TCR beta chain came from a study of human T cells and chemical hapten exposure. Study-level points and caveats: TCRs exceeding 1 in 1000 frequency stayed unchanged with DPC sensitization.

As to time point: pre-sensitization, week 0. The treatment here: therapeutic diphenylcyclopropenone sensitization with weekly scalp DPC. This clonotype was seen ten or more times. Its target is unknown. V dropped 5 bases and J dropped 1 base, with 8 bases sitting between them. Germline assignment: CDR1 SQVTM and CDR2 ANQGSEA. The CDR3 is 13 amino acids. Per the study methods: From about 22,000 to 700,000 TCRs were found per sample, with a median of approximately 92,000. MiXCR, applied by TCRdb to the RACE reads, yields one record per CDR3 protein. These V and J calls rely on TCRdb rather than the paper's analysis. Of 300,000 to 450,000 distinct CDR3 sequences in the sample, roughly 5.3% are singletons; the top ten hold around 2.6%.

Here the sequenced sample was whole blood, taken in connection with sensitization to the hapten diphenylcyclopropenone (DPC). The V call is TRBV29-1, the J call TRBJ2-2; D is ambiguous. The TCR sequence derives from a woman aged 50 to 60 with alopecia areata. Some clones in this sample may be carry-over from other donors' samples. The CDR3 DNA is TGCAGCGTTTCCTTCTGGAACACCGGGGAGCTGTTTTTT. Translated, it gives CSVSFWNTGELFF.